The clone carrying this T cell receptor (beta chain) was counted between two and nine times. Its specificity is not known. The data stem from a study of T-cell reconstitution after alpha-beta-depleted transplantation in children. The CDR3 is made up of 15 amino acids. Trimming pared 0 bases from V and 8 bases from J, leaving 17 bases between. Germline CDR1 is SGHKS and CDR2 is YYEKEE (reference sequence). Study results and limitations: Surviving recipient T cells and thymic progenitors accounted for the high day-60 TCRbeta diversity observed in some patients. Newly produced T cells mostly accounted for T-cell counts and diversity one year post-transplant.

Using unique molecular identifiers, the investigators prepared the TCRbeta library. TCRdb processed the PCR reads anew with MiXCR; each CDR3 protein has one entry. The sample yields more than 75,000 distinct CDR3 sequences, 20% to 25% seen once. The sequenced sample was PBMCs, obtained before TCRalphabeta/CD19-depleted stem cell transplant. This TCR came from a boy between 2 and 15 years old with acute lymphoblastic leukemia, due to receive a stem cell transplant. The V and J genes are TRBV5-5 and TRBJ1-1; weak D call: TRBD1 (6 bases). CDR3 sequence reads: CASSLGYNRVAEAFF. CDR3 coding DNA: TGTGCCAGCAGCTTGGGATACAACAGGGTCGCGGAAGCTTTCTTT.